This TCR beta chain came from a study of T cells after yellow fever vaccination. Study conclusions and caveats: Just a small share of clonotypes turned up in the CD4 compartment as well as the CD8 compartment. Booster sampling recovered most clones from primary vaccination (96% CD4, 88% CD8).

5'RACE template switching added a universal primer site and UMIs to TCR cDNA. TCRdb called the 5' RACE reads again in MiXCR, with one record for every CDR3 protein. The table has around 310,000 distinct CDR3 sequences, roughly 8.7% seen once. This clonotype was seen many times. Its antigen is unknown. The sequences come from PBMCs, collected on the day of the first yellow fever vaccination. The source of this sequence is a man aged 18 to 30 who received the YFV17D yellow fever vaccine.

CDR3 amino acids: CASYPANSYNEQFF. CDR3 sequence (DNA): TGCGCCAGCTATCCGGCCAACTCCTACAATGAGCAGTTCTTC. This chain connects TRBV5-1 to TRBJ2-1; D is uncertain. The CDR3 loop spans 14 amino acids. V was shortened by 7 bases and J by 0 bases, with 11 bases between the two germline ends. Germline lookup yields CDR1 SGHRS and CDR2 YFSETQ.